This T cell receptor (beta chain) is drawn from a study of blood T cell repertoires in COVID-19. Unmatched junction bases numbered 8, after V lost 0 bases and J lost 5 bases. CDR1 is MNHEY, CDR2 SVGAGI, per germline. This CDR3 has 16 amino acids. Source study methods: Amplifying reference gene primers gave estimates of nucleated cell counts. Method: immunoSEQ multiplex PCR; TCRdb's copy keeps in-frame clones and lacks some. The DNA was the basis for D and trimming; V, J and clone size are from that table. The table lists 55,000 to 80,000 clones, 70% to 80% of them singletons, with 15% to 20% in the top ten.

J is TRBJ2-7 and V is TRBV6-5; 9 bases align to TRBD2. Sequencing was carried out using peripheral blood. The TCR originated in a man in his sixties with acute or convalescent COVID-19. Here the CDR3 DNA reads TGTGCCAGCAGTTACTCCTTGGCTAGCGGGATTCACGAGCAGTACTTC. Translating it yields CASSYSLASGIHEQYF.